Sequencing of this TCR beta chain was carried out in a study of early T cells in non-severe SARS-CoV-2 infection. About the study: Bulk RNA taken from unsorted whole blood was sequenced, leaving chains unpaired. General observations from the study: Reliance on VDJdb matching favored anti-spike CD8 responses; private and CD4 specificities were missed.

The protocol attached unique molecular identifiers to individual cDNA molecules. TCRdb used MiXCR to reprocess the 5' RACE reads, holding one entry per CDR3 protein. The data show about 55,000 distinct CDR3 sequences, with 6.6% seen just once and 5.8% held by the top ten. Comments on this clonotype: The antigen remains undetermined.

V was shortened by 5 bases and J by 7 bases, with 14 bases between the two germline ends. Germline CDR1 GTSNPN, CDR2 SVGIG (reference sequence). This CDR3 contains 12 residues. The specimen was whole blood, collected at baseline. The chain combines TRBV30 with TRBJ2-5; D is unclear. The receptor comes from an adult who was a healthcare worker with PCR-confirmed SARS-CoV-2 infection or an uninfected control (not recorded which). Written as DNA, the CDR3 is TGTGCCTGGGCGAGCCCCCCGGCGACCCAGTACTTC. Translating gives CAWASPPATQYF.